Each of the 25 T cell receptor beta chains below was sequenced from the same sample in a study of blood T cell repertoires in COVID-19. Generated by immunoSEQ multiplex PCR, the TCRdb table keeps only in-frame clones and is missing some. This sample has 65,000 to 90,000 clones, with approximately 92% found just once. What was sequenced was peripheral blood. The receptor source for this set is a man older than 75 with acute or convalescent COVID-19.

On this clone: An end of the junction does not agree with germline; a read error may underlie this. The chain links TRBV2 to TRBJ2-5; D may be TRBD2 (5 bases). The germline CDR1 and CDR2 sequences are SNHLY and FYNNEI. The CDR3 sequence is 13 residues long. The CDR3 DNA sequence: TGTGCCAGCAGTGAAGCCCCCGGGGTGACCCCGGACTTC. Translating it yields CASSEAPGVTPDF.

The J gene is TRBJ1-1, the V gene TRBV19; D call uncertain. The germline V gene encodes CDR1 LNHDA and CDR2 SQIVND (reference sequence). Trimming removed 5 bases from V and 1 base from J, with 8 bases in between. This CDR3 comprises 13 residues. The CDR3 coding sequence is TGTGCCAGTAGTTTAAACAGGAACACTGAAGCTTTCTTT. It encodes CASSLNRNTEAFF. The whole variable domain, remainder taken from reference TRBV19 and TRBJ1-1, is DGGITQSPKYLFRKEGQNVTLSCEQNLNHDAMYWYRQDPGQGLRLIYYSQIVNDFQKGDIAEGYSVSREKKESFPLTVTSAQKNPTAFYLCASSLNRNTEAFFGQGTRLTVV.

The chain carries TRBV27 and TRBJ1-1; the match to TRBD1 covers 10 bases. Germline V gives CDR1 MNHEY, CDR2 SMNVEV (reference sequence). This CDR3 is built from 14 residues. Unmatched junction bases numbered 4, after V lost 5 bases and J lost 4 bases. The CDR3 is CASSPGTGVTEAFF. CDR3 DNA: TGTGCCAGCAGTCCAGGGACAGGGGTCACTGAAGCTTTCTTT.

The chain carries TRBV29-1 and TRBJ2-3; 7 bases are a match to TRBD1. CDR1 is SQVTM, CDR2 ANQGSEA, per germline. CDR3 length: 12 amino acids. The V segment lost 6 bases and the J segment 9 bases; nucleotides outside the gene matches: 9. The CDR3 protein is CSVGDSQWTQYF. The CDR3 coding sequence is TGCAGCGTGGGGGACAGTCAATGGACGCAGTATTTT.

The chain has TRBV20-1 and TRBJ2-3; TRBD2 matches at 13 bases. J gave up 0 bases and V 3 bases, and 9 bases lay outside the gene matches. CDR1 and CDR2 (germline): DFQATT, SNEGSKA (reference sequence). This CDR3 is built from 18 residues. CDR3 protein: CSASSGTSGDLSTDTQYF. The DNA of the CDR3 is TGCAGTGCTAGTTCCGGGACTAGCGGGGACCTTAGCACAGATACGCAGTATTTT.

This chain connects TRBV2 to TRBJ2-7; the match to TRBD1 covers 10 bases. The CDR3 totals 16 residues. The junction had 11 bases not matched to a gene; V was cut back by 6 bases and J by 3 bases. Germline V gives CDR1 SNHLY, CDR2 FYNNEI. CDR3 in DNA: TGTGCCAGCAGGGGCAGACAGGGGGCGCAAAACTACGAGCAGTACTTC. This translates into CASRGRQGAQNYEQYF.

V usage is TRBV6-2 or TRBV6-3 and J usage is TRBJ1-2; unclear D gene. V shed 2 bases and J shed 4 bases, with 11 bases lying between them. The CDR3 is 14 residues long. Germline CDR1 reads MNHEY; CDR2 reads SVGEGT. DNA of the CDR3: TGTGCCAGCAGTTACGAGTCGGGTGGCTATGGCTACACCTTC. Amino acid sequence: CASSYESGGYGYTF.

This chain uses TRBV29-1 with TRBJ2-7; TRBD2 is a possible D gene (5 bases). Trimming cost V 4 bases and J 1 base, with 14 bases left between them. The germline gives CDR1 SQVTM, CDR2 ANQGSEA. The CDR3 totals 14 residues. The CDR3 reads CSVVFGRTSYEQYF. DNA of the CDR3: TGCAGCGTTGTGTTTGGGCGGACTTCCTACGAGCAGTACTTC.

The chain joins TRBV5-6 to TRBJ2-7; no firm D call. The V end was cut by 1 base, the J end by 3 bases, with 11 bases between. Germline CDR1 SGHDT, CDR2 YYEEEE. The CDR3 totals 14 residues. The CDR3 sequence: CASSLYQDIYEQYF. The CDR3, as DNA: TGTGCCAGCAGCTTGTATCAGGATATCTACGAGCAGTACTTC. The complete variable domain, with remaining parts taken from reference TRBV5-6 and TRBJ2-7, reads DAGVTQSPTHLIKTRGQQVTLRCSPKSGHDTVSWYQQALGQGPQFIFQYYEEEERQRGNFPDRFSGHQFPNYSSELNVNALLLGDSALYLCASSLYQDIYEQYFGPGTRLTVT.

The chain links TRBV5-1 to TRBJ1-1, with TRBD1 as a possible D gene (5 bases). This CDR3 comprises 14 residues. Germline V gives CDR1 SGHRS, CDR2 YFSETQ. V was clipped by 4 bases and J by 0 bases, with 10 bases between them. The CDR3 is CASSPQDMNTEAFF. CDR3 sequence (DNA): TGCGCCAGCAGCCCTCAGGACATGAACACTGAAGCTTTCTTT.

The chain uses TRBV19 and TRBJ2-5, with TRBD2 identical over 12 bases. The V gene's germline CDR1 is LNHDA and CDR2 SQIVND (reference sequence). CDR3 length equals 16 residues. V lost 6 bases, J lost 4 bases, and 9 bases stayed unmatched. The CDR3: CASSLTSGGGTETQYF. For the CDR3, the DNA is TGTGCCAGTAGCTTGACTAGCGGGGGAGGCACAGAGACCCAGTACTTC.

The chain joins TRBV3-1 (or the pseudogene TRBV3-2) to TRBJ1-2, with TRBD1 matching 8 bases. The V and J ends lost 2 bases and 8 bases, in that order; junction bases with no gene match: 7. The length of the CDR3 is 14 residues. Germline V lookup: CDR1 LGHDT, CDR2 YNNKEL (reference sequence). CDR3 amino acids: CASSQLQGEQGYTF. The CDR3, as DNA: TGTGCCAGCAGCCAACTACAGGGGGAACAAGGCTACACCTTC.

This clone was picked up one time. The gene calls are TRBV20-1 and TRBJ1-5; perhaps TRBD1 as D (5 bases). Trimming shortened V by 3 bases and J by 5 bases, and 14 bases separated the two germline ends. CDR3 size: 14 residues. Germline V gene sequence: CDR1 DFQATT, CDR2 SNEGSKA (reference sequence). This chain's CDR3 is CSASGGGLDQPQHF. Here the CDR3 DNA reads TGCAGTGCTAGTGGGGGGGGACTCGATCAGCCCCAGCATTTT.

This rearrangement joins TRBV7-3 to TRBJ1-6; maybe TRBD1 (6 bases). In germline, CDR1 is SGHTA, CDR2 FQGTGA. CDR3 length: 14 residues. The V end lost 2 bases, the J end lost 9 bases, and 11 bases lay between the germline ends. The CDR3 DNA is TGTGCCAGCAGCTTACAGGGGAGGGGTTCACCCCTCCACTTT. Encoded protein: CASSLQGRGSPLHF.

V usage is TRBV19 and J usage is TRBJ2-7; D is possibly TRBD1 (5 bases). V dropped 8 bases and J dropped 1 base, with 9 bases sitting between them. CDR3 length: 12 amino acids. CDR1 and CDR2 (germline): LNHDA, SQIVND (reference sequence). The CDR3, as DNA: TGTGCCAGTGGGGCAGGGTCCTACGAGCAGTACTTC. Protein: CASGAGSYEQYF.

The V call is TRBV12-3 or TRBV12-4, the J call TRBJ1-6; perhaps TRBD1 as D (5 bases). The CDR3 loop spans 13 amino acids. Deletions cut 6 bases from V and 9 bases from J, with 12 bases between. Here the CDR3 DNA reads TGTGCCAGCAGCGGGACTTCGGGTTCACCCCTCCACTTT. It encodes CASSGTSGSPLHF.

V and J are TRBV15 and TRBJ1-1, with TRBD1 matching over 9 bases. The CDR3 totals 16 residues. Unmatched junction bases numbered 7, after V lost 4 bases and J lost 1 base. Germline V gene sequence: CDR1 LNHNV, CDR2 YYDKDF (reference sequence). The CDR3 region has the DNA TGTGCCACCAGCACTGGGACAGGGAGGACGAACACTGAAGCTTTCTTT. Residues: CATSTGTGRTNTEAFF. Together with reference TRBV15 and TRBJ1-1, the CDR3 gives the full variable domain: DAMVIQNPRYQVTQFGKPVTLSCSQTLNHNVMYWYQQKSSQAPKLLFHYYDKDFNNEADTPDNFQSRRPNTSFCFLDIRSPGLGDTAMYLCATSTGTGRTNTEAFFGQGTRLTVV.

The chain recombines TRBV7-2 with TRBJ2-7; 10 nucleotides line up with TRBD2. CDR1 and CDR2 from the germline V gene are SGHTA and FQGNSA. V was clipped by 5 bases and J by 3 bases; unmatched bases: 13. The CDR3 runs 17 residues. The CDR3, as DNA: TGTGCCAGCAGCCTCCCCAGGGCTAGCGGGAGAGGCTACGAGCAGTACTTC. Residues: CASSLPRASGRGYEQYF.

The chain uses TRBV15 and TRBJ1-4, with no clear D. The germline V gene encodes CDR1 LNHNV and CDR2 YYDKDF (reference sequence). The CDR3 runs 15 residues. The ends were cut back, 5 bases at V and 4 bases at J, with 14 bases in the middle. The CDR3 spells CATSPRTGSNEKLFF. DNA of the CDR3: TGTGCCACCAGCCCCCGGACGGGAAGTAATGAAAAACTGTTTTTT.

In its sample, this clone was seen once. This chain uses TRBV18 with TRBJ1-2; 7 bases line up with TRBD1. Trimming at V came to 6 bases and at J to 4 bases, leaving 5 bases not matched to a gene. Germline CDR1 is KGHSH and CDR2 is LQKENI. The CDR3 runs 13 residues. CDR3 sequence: CASSVGDSYGYTF. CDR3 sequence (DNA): TGTGCCAGCTCCGTGGGGGACAGCTATGGCTACACCTTC.

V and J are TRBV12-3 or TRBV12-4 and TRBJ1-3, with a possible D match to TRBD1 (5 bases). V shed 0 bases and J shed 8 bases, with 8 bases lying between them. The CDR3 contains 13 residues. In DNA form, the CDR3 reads TGTGCCAGCAGTTTAGCGGAGGGGTACACCATATATTTT. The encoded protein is CASSLAEGYTIYF.

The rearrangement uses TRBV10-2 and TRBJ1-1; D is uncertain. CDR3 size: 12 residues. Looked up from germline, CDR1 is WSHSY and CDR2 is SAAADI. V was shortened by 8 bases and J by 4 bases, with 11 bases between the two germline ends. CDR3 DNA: TGCGCCAGCTCAAAGGGAGTCACTGAAGCTTTCTTT. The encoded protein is CASSKGVTEAFF.

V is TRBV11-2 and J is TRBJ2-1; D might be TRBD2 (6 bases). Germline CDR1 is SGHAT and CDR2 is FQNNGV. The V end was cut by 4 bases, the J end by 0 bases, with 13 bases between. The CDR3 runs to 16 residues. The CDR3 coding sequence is TGTGCCAGCAGCTCCCTTGGGGGGAGCTCCTACAATGAGCAGTTCTTC. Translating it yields CASSSLGGSSYNEQFF.

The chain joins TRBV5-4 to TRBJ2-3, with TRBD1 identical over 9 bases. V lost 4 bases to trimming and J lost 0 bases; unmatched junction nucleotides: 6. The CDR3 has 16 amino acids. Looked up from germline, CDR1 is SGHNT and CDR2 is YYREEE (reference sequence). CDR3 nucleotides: TGTGCCAGCAGCACGCGGACAGGGGCTAGCACAGATACGCAGTATTTT. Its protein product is CASSTRTGASTDTQYF.

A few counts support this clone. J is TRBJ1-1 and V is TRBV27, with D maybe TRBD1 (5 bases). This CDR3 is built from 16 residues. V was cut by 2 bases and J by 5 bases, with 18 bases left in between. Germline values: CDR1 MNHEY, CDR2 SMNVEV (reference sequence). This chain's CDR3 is CASSLGVRGSVTEAFF. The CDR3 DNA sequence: TGTGCCAGCAGTTTAGGTGTACGGGGGTCAGTGACTGAAGCTTTCTTT.